One and the same sample provided the 24 T cell receptor beta chains below, sequenced in a study of metastatic and nonmetastatic thyroid tumors. MiXCR reprocessed the PCR reads for TCRdb. In the table there are 50,000 to 60,000 clones, under 20% of which are singletons. Every patient was untreated before thyroid surgery. The sequencing input was blood. All receptors come from a female donor with papillary thyroid cancer or a benign thyroid nodule (not recorded which). Some clones in this sample may be carry-over from other donors' samples.

This chain joins TRBV5-1 and TRBJ2-5, with 8 bases lining up with TRBD2. This CDR3 contains 15 residues. The germline V gene has CDR1 SGHRS and CDR2 YFSETQ. Trimming took 4 bases from V and 10 from J; bases not matched to a gene: 15. The CDR3 sequence: CASSAGTPGGDIQYF. CDR3 DNA sequence: TGCGCCAGCAGCGCCGGGACTCCGGGGGGGGATATCCAGTACTTC.

The gene calls are TRBV11-2 and TRBJ2-2, with 9 bases that match TRBD2. Per the germline V gene, CDR1 is SGHAT and CDR2 is FQNNGV. Trimming removed 7 bases from V and 5 bases from J; junction bases left unmatched: 8. The CDR3 runs 15 residues. In DNA, the CDR3 is TGTGCCAGCATTCCTGGACTAGCGCGGACCGGGGAGCTGTTTTTT. Residues: CASIPGLARTGELFF.

At least ten counts were recorded for this clone. The CDR3 sequence is CASSLNTLPDTQYF. The CDR3 DNA follows: TGTGCCAGCAGCTTAAACACCCTCCCCGATACGCAGTATTTT. The rearrangement uses TRBV7-2 and TRBJ2-3; D uncertain. CDR1 SGHTA and CDR2 FQGNSA come from the germline V gene. The CDR3 covers 14 residues. With 2 bases removed from V and 6 bases from J, the gap between germline ends came to 12 bases.

V usage is TRBV9 and J usage is TRBJ2-7, with a weak D call TRBD2 (7 bases). The CDR3 is 16 residues long. CDR1 is SGDLS and CDR2 is YYNGEE in the germline V gene. Trimming removed 5 bases at V and 2 bases at J, with 20 bases between. The CDR3 region has the DNA TGTGCCAGCAGTGAAGAGGGGGGGAGCGGTGCCTACGAGCAGTACTTC. Translating gives CASSEEGGSGAYEQYF.

In its sample, this clone was seen a few times. The gene calls are TRBV12-5 and TRBJ2-1; D is possibly TRBD2 (5 bases). The CDR3 length is 15 residues. Per the germline V gene, CDR1 is LGHNT and CDR2 is FRNRAP. V shed 6 bases and J shed 7 bases, with 19 bases lying between them. In DNA, the CDR3 is TGTGCTAGTGGCCTGGATGCGTGGGAGCGGAATGAGCAGTTCTTC. It specifies CASGLDAWERNEQFF.

At least ten counts were recorded for this clone. The chain uses TRBV9 and TRBJ2-7; TRBD2 aligns across 9 bases. The CDR3 contains 16 residues. CDR1 and CDR2 from the germline V gene are SGDLS and YYNGEE. V was pared by 2 bases and J by 1 base, with 7 bases of the junction left unmatched. CDR3 sequence: CASSVGPAGGSYEQYF. CDR3 nucleotides: TGTGCCAGCAGCGTTGGCCCAGCGGGAGGTTCCTACGAGCAGTACTTC.

The chain combines TRBV20-1 with TRBJ2-7; 9 bases map to TRBD2. Germline CDR1 and CDR2: DFQATT and SNEGSKA (reference sequence). The junction had 11 bases not matched to a gene; V was cut back by 1 base and J by 7 bases. The CDR3 runs to 15 residues. The CDR3 sequence is CSARGPGLALAEQYF. CDR3 nucleotide sequence: TGCAGTGCTAGAGGACCGGGACTAGCATTGGCAGAGCAGTACTTC.

This clone was observed at least ten times. J is TRBJ1-5 and V is TRBV28; D unclear. The V end lost 3 bases, the J end lost 9 bases, and 9 bases lay between the germline ends. Germline CDR1 is MDHEN and CDR2 is SYDVKM. The CDR3 sequence is 12 residues long. The CDR3 region is CASSFKVRPQHF. The CDR3 region has the DNA TGTGCCAGCAGTTTTAAAGTAAGGCCCCAGCATTTT.

V usage is TRBV30 and J usage is TRBJ1-6; weak D call: TRBD1 (6 bases). V was trimmed by 3 bases and J by 10 bases, leaving 13 bases between them. CDR1 and CDR2 from the germline V gene are GTSNPN and SVGIG (reference sequence). The CDR3 length is 13 residues. The chain's CDR3 is CAWSGEGGSPLHF. CDR3 nucleotides: TGTGCCTGGAGCGGGGAAGGGGGATCACCCCTCCACTTT.

At least ten counts were recorded for this clone. J is TRBJ2-6 and V is TRBV7-8; 9 nucleotides agree with TRBD1. The CDR3 totals 17 residues. Germline loops: CDR1 SGHVS, CDR2 FQNEAQ. V gave up 3 bases and J gave up 0 bases; unmatched junction bases: 3. The CDR3 DNA sequence: TGTGCCAGCAGCTTGGGACAGGGACGCTCTGGGGCCAACGTCCTGACTTTC. Its translation: CASSLGQGRSGANVLTF.

Comment on this clone: The junction shows a germline mismatch at one end, possibly a read error. The rearrangement uses TRBV6-1 and TRBJ2-1; D is perhaps TRBD2 (5 bases). In germline, CDR1 is MNHNS, CDR2 SASEGT. The CDR3 has 15 amino acids. CDR3: CASSETGMQGDERFF. The CDR3 bases are TGTGCCAGCAGTGAAACCGGGATGCAAGGCGATGAGCGGTTCTTC.

For this clone: Here the CDR3 omits its conserved ending phenylalanine or tryptophan, so a read error is the likely source. The V and J genes are TRBV27 and TRBJ2-7; D perhaps matches TRBD2 (6 bases). V lost 5 bases and J lost 10, with 15 bases in between. Germline V lookup: CDR1 MNHEY, CDR2 SMNVEV (reference sequence). The CDR3 sequence is 12 residues long. CDR3 bases: TGTGCCAGCAGTCAGACTAGTGGCGATCAGTACTTA. Amino acids: CASSQTSGDQYL.

Notes on this clone: The junction shows a germline mismatch at one end, possibly a read error. The V call is TRBV2, the J call TRBJ2-3; 9 nucleotides line up with TRBD2. The CDR3 sequence is 14 residues long. CDR1 and CDR2 from the germline V gene are SNHLY and FYNNEI. The CDR3 DNA reads as TGTGCCAGCAGTGTAAGGACTAGCGTGGAGGGGCAGTGTTTT. It codes for CASSVRTSVEGQCF.

This clone was observed many times. This sequence joins TRBV30 and TRBJ1-1; TRBD1 is a possible D gene (5 bases). Trimming left V 2 bases short and J 4 bases short, with 11 bases between. Germline loops: CDR1 GTSNPN, CDR2 SVGIG (reference sequence). The CDR3 loop spans 13 amino acids. The chain's CDR3 is CAWSRGRGTEAFF. In DNA, the CDR3 is TGTGCCTGGAGTCGGGGACGGGGCACTGAAGCTTTCTTT.

This clone was observed many times. The V and J genes are TRBV18 and TRBJ2-5, with no clear D. The V gene's germline CDR1 is KGHSH and CDR2 LQKENI. The V end lost 3 bases, the J end lost 2 bases, and 10 bases lay between the germline ends. The CDR3 spans 14 residues. The DNA for the CDR3 is TGTGCCAGCTCACCGAATCAACTACAAGAGACCCAGTACTTC. Translated: CASSPNQLQETQYF.

This clone was seen at least ten times. This chain links TRBV6-2 or TRBV6-3 with TRBJ2-1; D is ambiguous. V was clipped by 2 bases and J by 15 bases, with 14 bases between them. Germline loops: CDR1 MNHEY, CDR2 SVGEGT. This CDR3 contains 12 residues. This chain's CDR3 is CASSYGSLHLFF. CDR3 sequence (DNA): TGTGCCAGCAGTTACGGCTCCCTTCATTTGTTCTTC.

The V gene is TRBV11-2, the J gene TRBJ1-3; 8 nucleotides agree with TRBD1. CDR1 is SGHAT, CDR2 FQNNGV, per germline. With V trimmed by 5 bases and J by 4 bases, 7 bases remained unmatched. The CDR3 is made up of 15 amino acids. CDR3 in DNA: TGTGCCAGCAGCATCGTGACAGGGGTCGGAAACACCATATATTTT. It specifies CASSIVTGVGNTIYF.

This clone came up a few times. The CDR3 does not end in the conserved phenylalanine or tryptophan, so this is likely a read error. The V and J genes are TRBV6-1 and TRBJ2-7; TRBD1 agrees at 8 bases. CDR1 MNHNS and CDR2 SASEGT come from the germline V gene. This CDR3 comprises 15 residues. In nucleotides, the CDR3 is TGTGCCAGCCGTGAAAGCAGGGGGCTAAACTACGAGCAGTACTTG. Translation: CASRESRGLNYEQYL.

This clone was recorded many times. J is TRBJ2-7 and V is TRBV20-1; 10 bases line up with TRBD1. CDR1 DFQATT and CDR2 SNEGSKA come from the germline V gene (reference sequence). The CDR3 covers 15 residues. The J segment lost 5 bases and the V segment lost 0 bases, leaving 7 bases of the junction unmatched. CDR3 sequence reads: CSARDGDRGPDEQYF. The DNA of the CDR3 is TGCAGTGCTAGAGATGGAGACAGGGGGCCGGACGAGCAGTACTTC.

As to this clone: Sequence at one end of the junction differs from germline and may be a read error. The CDR3 here is CASTLLGQGARETQYF. CDR3 bases: TGTGCCAGCACCTTATTGGGACAGGGGGCGCGTGAGACCCAGTACTTC. This rearrangement joins TRBV7-6 to TRBJ2-1; TRBD1 aligns across 12 bases. The J call may be in error: the DNA end matches TRBJ2-5 better. There are 16 residues in the CDR3. CDR1 SGHVS and CDR2 FNYEAQ come from the germline V gene.

The V call is TRBV7-3, the J call TRBJ2-1; weak D call: TRBD2 (5 bases). The CDR3 length is 14 residues. The germline V gene has CDR1 SGHTA and CDR2 FQGTGA. V lost 0 bases and J lost 7, with 10 bases in between. The CDR3 nucleotides are TGTGCCAGCAGCTTAACCGGAGGACGGAATGAGCAGTTCTTC. Protein sequence: CASSLTGGRNEQFF. The complete variable domain, with remaining parts taken from reference TRBV7-3 and TRBJ2-1, reads GAGVSQTPSNKVTEKGKYVELRCDPISGHTALYWYRQSLGQGPEFLIYFQGTGAADDSGLPNDRFFAVRPEGSVSTLKIQRTERGDSAVYLCASSLTGGRNEQFFGPGTRLTVL.

In the case of this clone: This could be a read error, since a much larger clone is one nucleotide away. The chain employs TRBV20-1 and TRBJ2-3; 8 bases fit TRBD2. Germline V gives CDR1 DFQATT, CDR2 SNEGSKA (reference sequence). This CDR3 is built from 12 residues. CDR3 protein: CSSSGSTDTQYF. The CDR3 nucleotides read TGCAGTTCTAGCGGGAGCACAGATACGCAGTATTTT.

V usage is TRBV3-1 and J usage is TRBJ1-3; 8 bases line up with TRBD1. The trim removed 2 bases at V and 8 bases at J, leaving 8 bases unmatched. The CDR3 extends over 15 amino acids. CDR1 and CDR2 from the germline V gene are LGHDT and YNNKEL (reference sequence). The CDR3 loop reads CASSQRAGGRDTIYF. The CDR3 coding sequence is TGTGCCAGCAGCCAACGGGCAGGGGGCCGAGACACCATATATTTT.

This clone was seen at least ten times. The chain joins TRBV29-1 to TRBJ2-7, with 13 bases identical to TRBD2. CDR1 and CDR2 (germline): SQVTM, ANQGSEA. V shed 5 bases, J shed 2 bases, and the junction held 6 bases outside the gene matches. This CDR3 contains 15 residues. The CDR3 is CSVISGTSGAYEQYF. The CDR3 DNA follows: TGCAGCGTTATTTCCGGGACTAGCGGGGCCTACGAGCAGTACTTC.